The clone carrying this TCR beta chain was recorded once. The antigen remains undetermined. The same CDR3 also results from other DNA sequences found in this sample. This sample is part of a study of shared clonotypes between healthy human individuals. CD45RO-negative, CCR7-positively selected cells formed the naive CD8 fraction, excluding terminally differentiated effector memory CD45RA+ cells. Using immunoSEQ multiplex PCR, the repertoire was profiled, and TCRdb retains in-frame clones only, with some absent. The repertoire holds some 2,000,000 clones, with about 95% as singletons. The ends were cut back, 2 bases at V and 7 bases at J, with 6 bases in the middle. CDR1 and CDR2 (germline): MNHEY, SMNVEV (reference sequence). The CDR3 covers 11 residues. Study outcomes and limitations: Researchers sampled blood only, noting tissue repertoires likely differ. Shared clonotypes across all four donors exceeded non-shared ones in generation probability.

Input material: naive CD8+ T cells sorted from blood. The chain is built from TRBV27 and TRBJ2-7; D gene uncertain. The sequence was obtained from a man aged 18-30 years in good health. The CDR3 coding sequence is TGTGCCAGCAGTTTAGGGCCAGAGCAGTACTTC. It yields the protein CASSLGPEQYF.